Presented here are 11 T cell receptor beta chains from one specimen sequenced in a study of T cells in Graves' hyperthyroidism and ophthalmopathy (dated by TCRdb to about 2019). Library prep was done by multiplex PCR. The instrument was an Illumina HiSeq 2000. TCR beta CDR3 regions were amplified from RNA transcripts. The TCR CDR3 was subjected to a first round of RT-PCR using the HTBI primer set and the Qiagen OneStep RT-PCR kit. The raw public data were reprocessed by TCRdb itself: fastp quality trimming at Q25, MiXCR clonotype calling, in-frame beta chains only. Identical CDR3 proteins give one entry, which carries the most common genes and DNA. For this sample there are 650,000 to 800,000 distinct CDR3 sequences; nearly 45% appear just once. The ten most abundant clones make up less than 9% of the sample. Sequencing was carried out using peripheral blood or thyroid tissue (not recorded which). The receptors come from an adult man with Graves' disease, either hyperthyroidism or ophthalmopathy (not recorded which).

This clonotype appeared a few times. The CDR3 nucleotides read TGCAGCGTTGCAGGGGACACCATATATTTT. This translates into CSVAGDTIYF. The V and J genes are TRBV29-1 and TRBJ1-3, with a tentative D call TRBD1 (6 bases). V was cut by 4 bases and J by 8 bases, with 6 bases left in between. CDR1 SQVTM and CDR2 ANQGSEA come from the germline V gene. This CDR3 is 10 amino acids long.

The rearrangement joins TRBV7-2 to TRBJ1-4; a weak D match, TRBD1 (5 bases). The CDR3 runs 14 residues. Germline CDR1 SGHTA, CDR2 FQGNSA. Trimming left V 5 bases short and J 3 bases short, with 10 bases between. The CDR3 loop reads CASSRAGPNEKLFF. The CDR3 bases are TGTGCCAGCAGCCGTGCGGGGCCTAATGAAAAACTGTTTTTT.

The chain has TRBV19 and TRBJ1-2; D not certain. The CDR3 is 13 residues long. Trimming took 1 base from V and 8 from J, leaving 11 bases between them. Germline CDR1 and CDR2: LNHDA and SQIVND (reference sequence). The CDR3 DNA sequence: TGTGCCAGTAGTATAGGGAGGGAGCGAGGCTACACCTTC. This gives the protein CASSIGRERGYTF.

This clonotype has more than one count but fewer than ten. This sequence joins TRBV7-2 and TRBJ2-5; 9 bases line up with TRBD2. The V gene's germline CDR1 is SGHTA and CDR2 FQGNSA. V trimming: 8 bases; J trimming: 2 bases; junction bases outside the gene matches: 9. There are 15 residues in the CDR3. The CDR3 loop is CASGGSGSFQETQYF. The DNA of the CDR3 is TGTGCCAGCGGGGGTAGCGGGAGTTTTCAAGAGACCCAGTACTTC.

In its sample, this clonotype was seen once. With a much larger clone just one base away, this may be a read error. V is TRBV2 and J is TRBJ1-1, with D tentatively TRBD1 (5 bases). Germline V CDR1 and CDR2: SNHLY, FYNNEI. The CDR3 covers 14 residues. This chain's CDR3 is CARSEDGGVDEAFF. CDR3 in DNA: TGTGCCAGGAGTGAAGACGGAGGGGTTGATGAAGCTTTCTTT.

This chain links TRBV9 with TRBJ1-3; D remains unclear. Looked up from germline, CDR1 is SGDLS and CDR2 is YYNGEE. CDR3 length equals 17 residues. Trimming left V 0 bases short and J 0 bases short, with 13 bases between. The chain's CDR3 is CASSVAPLDYSGNTIYF. The CDR3 DNA sequence: TGTGCCAGCAGCGTAGCCCCCTTAGATTACTCTGGAAACACCATATATTTT. The entire variable domain, with the rest obtained from reference TRBV9 and TRBJ1-3, is as follows: DSGVTQTPKHLITATGQRVTLRCSPRSGDLSVYWYQQSLDQGLQFLIQYYNGEERAKGNILERFSAQQFPDLHSELNLSSLELGDSALYFCASSVAPLDYSGNTIYFGEGSWLTVV.

The chain uses TRBV20-1 and TRBJ2-5; 7 bases agree with TRBD2. The CDR3 is 14 residues long. V shed 4 bases, J shed 7 bases, and the junction held 12 bases outside the gene matches. In germline, CDR1 is DFQATT, CDR2 SNEGSKA (reference sequence). The CDR3 nucleotides read TGCAGTGCTATTGAGGGAGGGCCTTTGGGGACCCAGTACTTC. Its translation is CSAIEGGPLGTQYF.

Remarks on this clonotype: The junction shows a germline mismatch at one end, possibly a read error. This chain uses TRBV10-2 with TRBJ1-1; possibly TRBD1 for D (5 bases). From germline, CDR1 is WSHSY and CDR2 SAAADI. The CDR3 has 14 amino acids. The CDR3 protein is CASSQIGTNTEAFF. The CDR3 bases are TGTGCCAGCTCACAAATCGGGACCAACACTGAAGCTTTCTTT.

The sample holds a few counts of this clonotype. The V call is TRBV20-1, the J call TRBJ1-1; 10 bases map to TRBD1. This CDR3 is built from 14 residues. Trimming at V came to 0 bases and at J to 6 bases, leaving 4 bases not matched to a gene. The germline V gene has CDR1 DFQATT and CDR2 SNEGSKA (reference sequence). This chain's CDR3 is CSARDQGQGAEAFF. The CDR3 DNA is TGCAGTGCTAGAGATCAAGGACAGGGGGCTGAAGCTTTCTTT.

The chain employs TRBV2 and TRBJ1-4; D remains unclear. The V end was cut by 6 bases, the J end by 7 bases, with 12 bases between. Germline V CDR1 and CDR2: SNHLY, FYNNEI. This CDR3 has 13 residues. The CDR3 is CASRLQDGEKLFF. For the CDR3, the DNA is TGTGCCAGCAGATTACAAGATGGTGAAAAACTGTTTTTT.

This chain uses TRBV29-1 with TRBJ1-5; D may be TRBD1 (5 bases). This CDR3 is built from 13 residues. V was pared by 4 bases and J by 4 bases, with 11 bases between. Germline V gene sequence: CDR1 SQVTM, CDR2 ANQGSEA. Written as DNA, the CDR3 is TGCAGCGTTGTTGGGGGGGGGAATCAGCCCCAGCATTTT. Its protein product is CSVVGGGNQPQHF. The full variable domain, rest sourced from reference TRBV29-1 and TRBJ1-5, is SAVISQKPSRDICQRGTSLTIQCQVDSQVTMMFWYRQQPGQSLTLIATANQGSEATYESGFVIDKFPISRPNLTFSTLTVSNMSPEDSSIYLCSVVGGGNQPQHFGDGTRLSIL.